One sample yielded the 24 T cell receptor beta chains listed below, sequenced in a study of shared clonotypes between healthy human individuals (dated by TCRdb to the early 2020s). The method behind the library was the immunoSEQ multiplex PCR assay. TCRdb mirrors the immuneACCESS table, restricted to in-frame sequences. Some clones are absent from its copies; in checked studies, under half trace to an unresolved V gene, and the reason for the others is unknown. This sample comprises 780,000 or so clones, approximately 72% of them detected only once. The top ten clones comprise less than 2% of the sample. Sequenced input: memory CD4+ T cells sorted from blood. Interpreted using the paper, the cell subset or site label stands for: CD45RA-negative fraction. The source is a woman aged 25 to 39 in good health.

This clone came up a few times. This sequence joins TRBV10-1 and TRBJ2-5; D possibly corresponds to TRBD2 (6 bases). The CDR3 runs to 13 residues. The germline V and J ends were trimmed by 8 bases and 2 bases, with 12 bases remaining between them. Per germline, CDR1 WNHNN and CDR2 SYGVQD (reference sequence). CDR3: CASGDSSQETQYF. CDR3 bases: TGCGCCAGCGGGGACTCGTCACAAGAGACCCAGTACTTC.

On this clone itself: This specimen includes other DNA sequences encoding the same CDR3. The J gene is TRBJ2-5, the V gene TRBV29-1; 16 nucleotides agree with TRBD2. The ends lost 8 bases at V and 4 bases at J; junction bases unmatched: 4. Germline V gene data show CDR1 as SQVTM and CDR2 as ANQGSEA. CDR3 length: 14 residues. CDR3 bases: TGCAGCACGGGACTAGCGGGAGGGGGAGAGACCCAGTACTTC. It is translated as CSTGLAGGGETQYF.

The chain has TRBV4-2 and TRBJ2-4, with D perhaps being TRBD1 or TRBD2 (6 bases each). The CDR3 has 17 amino acids. Germline CDR1 is LGHNA and CDR2 is YNFKEQ. Trimming removed 1 base from V and 0 bases from J, with 13 bases in between. CDR3 coding DNA: TGTGCCAGCAGCCAAGGGCTAGGGGGACTAGCCAAAAACATTCAGTACTTC. Encoded protein: CASSQGLGGLAKNIQYF.

The chain uses TRBV28 and TRBJ2-3; 10 bases fit TRBD2. The length of the CDR3 is 16 residues. Germline values: CDR1 MDHEN, CDR2 SYDVKM. Trimming at V came to 6 bases and at J to 2 bases, leaving 8 bases not matched to a gene. Here the CDR3 reads CASRPGLAENTDTQYF. In DNA form, the CDR3 reads TGTGCCAGCAGGCCCGGACTAGCGGAAAACACAGATACGCAGTATTTT.

The genes are TRBV30 and TRBJ2-5, with 7 bases identical to TRBD2. In germline, CDR1 is GTSNPN, CDR2 SVGIG (reference sequence). With V trimmed by 1 base and J by 2 bases, 1 base remained unmatched. The CDR3 covers 13 residues. The CDR3 nucleotides are TGTGCCTGGAGTGGGGGGGGTCAAGAGACCCAGTACTTC. Translating gives CAWSGGGQETQYF.

V and J are TRBV11-2 and TRBJ1-5; 9 positions agree with TRBD1. V shed 5 bases and J 5 bases; nucleotides not matched to a gene: 10. This CDR3 contains 16 residues. Germline V gene lookup returns CDR1 SGHAT and CDR2 FQNNGV. CDR3 in amino acids: CASSNGPGQGYQPQHF. Here the CDR3 DNA reads TGTGCCAGCAGCAACGGTCCGGGACAGGGTTATCAGCCCCAGCATTTT.

V and J are TRBV28 and TRBJ2-1, with 9 bases fitting TRBD2. The V and J ends lost 7 bases and 9 bases, in that order; junction bases with no gene match: 13. The germline gives CDR1 MDHEN, CDR2 SYDVKM. CDR3 size: 15 residues. In DNA form, the CDR3 reads TGTGCCAGCACCGTTGCCCCACCAGCGGGAGGTGAGCAGTTCTTC. Translation: CASTVAPPAGGEQFF.

This chain links TRBV5-4 with TRBJ2-3; 9 nucleotides line up with TRBD1. Trimming at V came to 4 bases and at J to 5 bases, leaving 5 bases not matched to a gene. The germline gives CDR1 SGHNT, CDR2 YYREEE (reference sequence). The CDR3 is made up of 14 amino acids. CDR3 DNA: TGTGCCAGCAGCCTCGACAGGGGGAGAGATACGCAGTATTTT. Translating gives CASSLDRGRDTQYF.

For this clone: The identical CDR3 is also encoded by other nucleotide sequences in the sample. The chain uses TRBV5-1 and TRBJ2-2; 8 bases map to TRBD1. Trimming cost V 2 bases and J 2 bases; bases outside gene matches: 5. The germline V gene has CDR1 SGHRS and CDR2 YFSETQ. The CDR3 spans 16 residues. For the CDR3, the DNA is TGCGCCAGCAGCTTTCTCGGGACAGGCAACACCGGGGAGCTGTTTTTT. It translates to CASSFLGTGNTGELFF.

This clone was seen repeatedly, ten times or more. The chain links TRBV4-1 to TRBJ2-5; 10 bases agree with TRBD2. Germline CDR1 MGHRA, CDR2 YSYEKL. This CDR3 spans 17 amino acids. V lost 0 bases to trimming and J lost 5 bases; unmatched junction nucleotides: 9. The CDR3, as DNA: TGCGCCAGCAGCCAAGATAGAAGCGGGAGGGCCGGGGAGACCCAGTACTTC. Encoded protein: CASSQDRSGRAGETQYF.

The chain links TRBV5-1 to TRBJ2-1; D ambiguous. Deletions cut 5 bases from V and 9 bases from J, with 15 bases between. CDR3 length equals 13 residues. CDR1 is SGHRS, CDR2 YFSETQ, per germline. CDR3 protein: CASRQGPSGEQFF. The CDR3 nucleotides read TGCGCCAGCAGACAAGGACCCTCCGGTGAGCAGTTCTTC.

The chain is built from TRBV27 and TRBJ2-2, with TRBD2 as a possible D gene (5 bases). The germline gives CDR1 MNHEY, CDR2 SMNVEV (reference sequence). Trimming removed 3 bases from V and 6 bases from J, with 14 bases in between. The CDR3 is made up of 15 amino acids. CDR3 in amino acids: CASSLWQARAGELFF. The CDR3 bases are TGTGCCAGCAGTTTGTGGCAGGCGAGGGCCGGGGAGCTGTTTTTT.

Note on this clone: The junction departs from germline at one end; a sequencing error may be responsible. The chain has TRBV4-3 and TRBJ2-7, with a possible D match to TRBD2 (5 bases). The germline V gene encodes CDR1 LGHNA and CDR2 YSLEER. CDR3 length equals 10 residues. CDR3 coding DNA: TGCGCCAGAAAGCTACCCGGGAAGGACTTC. It codes for CARKLPGKDF.

The rearrangement joins TRBV7-2 to TRBJ1-1; the D is unclear. The CDR3 totals 15 residues. Per the germline V gene, CDR1 is SGHTA and CDR2 is FQGNSA. The V and J ends lost 5 bases and 8 bases respectively, with 21 bases between them. The CDR3 DNA follows: TGTGCCAGCAGCCCAAGAGGTTTTCTCTCTGAAGAAGCTTTCTTT. Translation gives CASSPRGFLSEEAFF.

The chain uses TRBV5-1 and TRBJ1-4; D is unclear. Trimming took 4 bases from V and 3 from J, leaving 10 bases between them. There are 14 residues in the CDR3. The germline V gene has CDR1 SGHRS and CDR2 YFSETQ. CDR3 nucleotide sequence: TGCGCCAGCAGCCGTCGGGGTCCTAATGAAAAACTGTTTTTT. Its protein is CASSRRGPNEKLFF. The full variable domain, in which reference TRBV5-1 and TRBJ1-4 provide the parts outside the CDR3, is KAGVTQTPRYLIKTRGQQVTLSCSPISGHRSVSWYQQTPGQGLQFLFEYFSETQRNKGNFPGRFSGRQFSNSRSEMNVSTLELGDSALYLCASSRRGPNEKLFFGSGTQLSVL.

The chain has TRBV7-3 and TRBJ2-1, with D hard to call. This CDR3 is built from 11 residues. In germline, CDR1 is SGHTA, CDR2 FQGTGA. V was trimmed by 2 bases and J by 10 bases, leaving 6 bases between them. For the CDR3, the DNA is TGTGCCAGCAGCTTAGCGCACGAGCAGTTCTTC. This encodes CASSLAHEQFF.

The chain joins TRBV7-2 to TRBJ2-1; 8 positions agree with TRBD2. Germline V gene lookup returns CDR1 SGHTA and CDR2 FQGNSA. Trimming at V came to 5 bases and at J to 2 bases, leaving 2 bases not matched to a gene. The CDR3 covers 14 residues. The DNA for the CDR3 is TGTGCCAGCAGCCTGACTAGCGCCTACAATGAGCAGTTCTTC. Translating it yields CASSLTSAYNEQFF.

This clone showed up just a few times. This CDR3 is also generated by other DNA sequences in the sample. The chain recombines TRBV18 with TRBJ1-1, with D perhaps matching TRBD1 (5 bases). V lost 2 bases and J lost 2, with 9 bases in between. This CDR3 contains 14 residues. Germline-derived CDR1 and CDR2 are KGHSH and LQKENI. The CDR3 region has the DNA TGTGCCAGCTCACCAGGGGGAGCAAACACTGAAGCTTTCTTT. It translates to CASSPGGANTEAFF.

CDR3 nucleotides: TGTGCCAGCAGTGCCCGAACAGGGGACACTGAAGCTTTCTTT. It specifies CASSARTGDTEAFF. The rearrangement uses TRBV6-5 and TRBJ1-1, with 7 bases fitting TRBD1. Germline loops: CDR1 MNHEY, CDR2 SVGAGI. With V trimmed by 5 bases and J by 3 bases, 6 bases remained unmatched. CDR3 length equals 14 residues.

This chain uses TRBV6-6 with TRBJ2-7, with a possible D match to TRBD1 (6 bases). V lost 8 bases and J 1 base, leaving 15 bases between the germline ends. CDR1 and CDR2 from the germline V gene are MNHNY and SVGAGI (reference sequence). CDR3 length: 14 residues. CDR3 in DNA: TGTGCCAGCGACCTACAGGGAGATTCCTACGAGCAGTACTTC. Encoded protein: CASDLQGDSYEQYF.

The V and J genes are TRBV6-6 and TRBJ1-1; TRBD1 agrees at 8 bases. The CDR3 totals 15 residues. CDR1 and CDR2 (germline): MNHNY, SVGAGI (reference sequence). Trimming removed 5 bases from V and 5 bases from J; junction bases left unmatched: 10. The CDR3 protein is CASSNPDRAGTEAFF. The CDR3 bases are TGTGCCAGCAGTAATCCGGACAGGGCGGGGACTGAAGCTTTCTTT.

The CDR3 protein is CASRGVGKNIQYF. Written as DNA, the CDR3 is TGTGCCAGCAGGGGTGTTGGCAAAAACATTCAGTACTTC. The chain combines TRBV28 with TRBJ2-4; no reliable D call. V lost 6 bases, J lost 3 bases, and 9 bases lay in between. The CDR3 is 13 residues long. Germline loops: CDR1 MDHEN, CDR2 SYDVKM.

This clone was recorded a few times. The genes are TRBV5-1 and TRBJ2-7, with 7 bases fitting TRBD1. CDR1 is SGHRS and CDR2 is YFSETQ in the germline V gene. The CDR3 runs to 13 residues. J gave up 3 bases and V 4 bases, and 4 bases lay outside the gene matches. The CDR3: CASSRGTDYEQYF. CDR3 bases: TGCGCCAGCAGCCGTGGGACAGACTACGAGCAGTACTTC. Full variable domain (rest looked up from reference TRBV5-1 and TRBJ2-7): KAGVTQTPRYLIKTRGQQVTLSCSPISGHRSVSWYQQTPGQGLQFLFEYFSETQRNKGNFPGRFSGRQFSNSRSEMNVSTLELGDSALYLCASSRGTDYEQYFGPGTRLTVT.

The chain recombines TRBV14 with TRBJ1-2; TRBD1 matches at 7 bases. V trimming: 4 bases; J trimming: 1 base; junction bases outside the gene matches: 9. From germline, CDR1 is SGHDN and CDR2 FVKESK. The CDR3 length is 16 residues. CDR3 region: CASSRDRAQLNYGYTF. The CDR3 region has the DNA TGTGCCAGCAGCCGAGACAGGGCGCAGCTTAACTATGGCTACACCTTC.